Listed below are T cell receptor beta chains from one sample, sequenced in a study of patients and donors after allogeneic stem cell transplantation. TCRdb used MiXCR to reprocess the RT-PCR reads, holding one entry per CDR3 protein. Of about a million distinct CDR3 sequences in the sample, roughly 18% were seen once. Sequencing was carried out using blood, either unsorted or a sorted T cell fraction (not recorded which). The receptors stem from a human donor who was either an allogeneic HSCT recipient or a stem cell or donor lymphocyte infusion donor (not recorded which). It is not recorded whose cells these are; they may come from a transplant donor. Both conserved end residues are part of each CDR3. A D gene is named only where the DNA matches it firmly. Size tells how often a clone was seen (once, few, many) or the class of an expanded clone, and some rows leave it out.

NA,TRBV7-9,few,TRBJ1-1,TGTGCCAGCAGCCCAGTCCGGGACTCCGAGAACACTGAAGCTTTCTTT,CASSPVRDSENTEAFF
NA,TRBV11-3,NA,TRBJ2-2,TGTGCCAGCAGCTTAGTGGCAGGAATGGTCACCGGGGAGCTGTTTTTT,CASSLVAGMVTGELFF
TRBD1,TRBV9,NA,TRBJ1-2,TGTGCCAGCAGCGTAGGACATTACAGGGGTTCAGATGGCTACACCTTC,CASSVGHYRGSDGYTF
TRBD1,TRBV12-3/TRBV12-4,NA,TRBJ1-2,TGTGCCAGCAGGCGAGGGACAGGGGGGGTCGGGGGATATGGCTACACCTTC,CASRRGTGGVGGYGYTF
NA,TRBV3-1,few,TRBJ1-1,TGTGCCAGCAGCCAAGAAAGGACGGGCACTGAAGCTTTCTTT,CASSQERTGTEAFF
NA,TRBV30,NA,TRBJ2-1,TGTGCCTGGAGTAAGGGGGGCTCCTACAATGAGCAGTTCTTC,CAWSKGGSYNEQFF
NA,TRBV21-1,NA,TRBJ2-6,TGTGCCAGCAGCAAAGGCCGTATTACAGGGACTGCCTCTGGGGCCAACGTCCTGACTTTC,CASSKGRITGTASGANVLTF
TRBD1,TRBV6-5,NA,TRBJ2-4,TGTGCCAGCAGTTACTCTCGACCCAGGGGGACAAACATTCAGTACTTC,CASSYSRPRGTNIQYF
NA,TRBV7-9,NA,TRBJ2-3,TGTGCCAGCAGGGGCCAGGCAGTCGGCGACACAGATACGCAGTATTTT,CASRGQAVGDTDTQYF
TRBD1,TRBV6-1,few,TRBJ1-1,TGTGCCAGCAGGCGAGACAGGGGCATCCCTATGAACACTGAAGCTTTCTTT,CASRRDRGIPMNTEAFF
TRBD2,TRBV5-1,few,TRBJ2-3,TGCGCCAGCAGCTACGGACTAGCAGAGAACACAGATACGCAGTATTTT,CASSYGLAENTDTQYF
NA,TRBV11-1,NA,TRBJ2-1,TGTGCCAGCAGCTTATTCGGCGGTGGCCCCTACAATGAGCAGTTCTTC,CASSLFGGGPYNEQFF
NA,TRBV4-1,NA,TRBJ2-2,TGCGCCAGCAGCCAAGTTCCTAGCTCACCCACCGGGGAGCTGTTTTTT,CASSQVPSSPTGELFF
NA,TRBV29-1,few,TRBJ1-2,TGCAGCGTTGAGACGGATAACTATGGCTACACCTTC,CSVETDNYGYTF
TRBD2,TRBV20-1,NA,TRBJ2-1,TGCAGTGCCCTGGGACTAGCGGACTACAATGAGCAGTTCTTC,CSALGLADYNEQFF
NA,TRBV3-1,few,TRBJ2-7,TGTGCCAGCAGCCCTACAATCTACGAGCAGTACTTC,CASSPTIYEQYF
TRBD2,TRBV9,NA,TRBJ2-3,TGTGCCAGCAGCGGTTCGGGAGGGCCGGTCACAGATACGCAGTATTTT,CASSGSGGPVTDTQYF
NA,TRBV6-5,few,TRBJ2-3,TGTGCCAGCAGTTCTTGGGAGGACACAGATACGCAGTATTTT,CASSSWEDTDTQYF
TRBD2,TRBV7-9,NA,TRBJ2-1,TGTGCCAGCAGCTTACCCGGGACTAGTATAACTGAGCAGTTCTTC,CASSLPGTSITEQFF
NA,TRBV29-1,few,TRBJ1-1,TGCAGCGCCCGGGACTGGATCACGAACACTGAAGCTTTCTTT,CSARDWITNTEAFF
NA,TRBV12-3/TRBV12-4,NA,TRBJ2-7,TGTGCCAGCAGTTTGGTGCCCACCCACGAGCAGTACTTC,CASSLVPTHEQYF
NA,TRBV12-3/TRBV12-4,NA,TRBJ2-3,TGTGCCAGCAGTTTTAGTGGAAAGAAAACAGATACGCAGTATTTT,CASSFSGKKTDTQYF
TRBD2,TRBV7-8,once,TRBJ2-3,TGTGCCAGCAGCTTAGGGGGATTAGCGGGGGGAATGGATACGCAGTATTTT,CASSLGGLAGGMDTQYF
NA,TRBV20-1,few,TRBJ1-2,TGCAGTGCTCATGCCACAGCTAACTATGGCTACACCTTC,CSAHATANYGYTF
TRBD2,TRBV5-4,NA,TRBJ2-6,TGTGCCAGCAGCTGGGCAGGGACGGGGGGTCTCTCTGGGGCCAACGTCCTGACTTTC,CASSWAGTGGLSGANVLTF
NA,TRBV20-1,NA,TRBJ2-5,TGCAGTGCTAGTTTACGGAGTCAAGAGACCCAGTACTTC,CSASLRSQETQYF
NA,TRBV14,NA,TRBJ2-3,TGTGCCAGCAGCCAAGGTACCCGCATGGATACGCAGTATTTT,CASSQGTRMDTQYF
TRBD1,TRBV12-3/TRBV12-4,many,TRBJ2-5,TGTGCCAGCAGTGTCCAGGGACAGGGGCAAGAGACCCAGTACTTC,CASSVQGQGQETQYF
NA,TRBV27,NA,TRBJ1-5,TGTGCCAGCAGTTTATTTGGGGGAGGGCAGTCAAATCAGCCCCAGCATTTT,CASSLFGGGQSNQPQHF
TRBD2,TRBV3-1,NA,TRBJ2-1,TGTGCCAGCAGCCAAGAGACTAGCGGACTTTATGAGCAGTTCTTC,CASSQETSGLYEQFF
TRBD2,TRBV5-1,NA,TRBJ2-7,TGCGCCAGCAGCTCCACGAGGGGAGGGGCCCCCGAGCAGTACTTC,CASSSTRGGAPEQYF
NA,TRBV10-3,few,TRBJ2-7,TGTGCCATTGGTGGGACCTCGAACGAGCAGTACTTC,CAIGGTSNEQYF
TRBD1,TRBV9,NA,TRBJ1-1,TGTGCCAGCAGCGGCCGGGACAGGAGAAACACTGAAGCTTTCTTT,CASSGRDRRNTEAFF
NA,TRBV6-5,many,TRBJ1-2,TGTGCCAGCACCAGTACCCAGTATGGCTACACCTTC,CASTSTQYGYTF
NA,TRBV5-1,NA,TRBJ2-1,TGCGCCAGCAGCTGGGGGTTAGGGGGAGGGCCTCTCAATGAGCAGTTCTTC,CASSWGLGGGPLNEQFF
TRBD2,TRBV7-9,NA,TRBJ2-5,TGTGCCAGCAGCCGGAGACTAGCGGGAGGCCCGGGGGAGACCCAGTACTTC,CASSRRLAGGPGETQYF
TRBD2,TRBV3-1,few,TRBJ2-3,TGTGCCAGCAGCCATACTGCAGCGGGGTTCCAGACAGATACGCAGTATTTT,CASSHTAAGFQTDTQYF
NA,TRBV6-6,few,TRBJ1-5,TGTGCCAGCAGGTACGGGCCGGGGCAGCCCCAGCATTTT,CASRYGPGQPQHF
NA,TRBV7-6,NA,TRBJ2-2,TGTGCCAGCAGCATAACTCGAGACACCGGGGAGCTGTTTTTT,CASSITRDTGELFF
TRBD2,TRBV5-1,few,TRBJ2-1,TGCGCCAGCAGCTTGGAGGCGGGAGCAAGCTCTAGTGAGCAGTTCTTC,CASSLEAGASSSEQFF
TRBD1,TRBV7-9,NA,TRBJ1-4,TGTGCCAGCGGGGGGGGGACAGGAGCAACTAATGAAAAACTGTTTTTT,CASGGGTGATNEKLFF
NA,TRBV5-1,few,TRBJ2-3,TGCGCCAGCAGCTTGAGGGACACCCCCACCCATACGCAGTATTTT,CASSLRDTPTHTQYF
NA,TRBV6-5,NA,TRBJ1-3,TGTGCCAGCAGTTACTCGCAGGGGCGAGGGGGAAACACCATATATTTT,CASSYSQGRGGNTIYF
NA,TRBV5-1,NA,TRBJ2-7,TGCGCCAGCAGGCCTTCCTTGAGCTTCTCTGGGGCCTACGAGCAGTACTTC,CASRPSLSFSGAYEQYF